The clone carrying this T cell receptor beta chain showed up many times. Antigen specificity is unknown. Other nucleotide sequences in the sample specify the same CDR3. The sample belongs to a study of beta chain features in type 1 diabetes. The entirety of the isolated RNA underwent reverse transcription, so expressed TCRB transcripts were sequenced. Profiling relied on immunoSEQ multiplex PCR, and the TCRdb table lists in-frame clones only, not all of them. This sample yields about 320,000 clones, of which 14% are seen a single time; roughly 7% belongs to the top ten. Trimming cost V 3 bases and J 0 bases, with 3 bases left between them. Germline-derived CDR1 and CDR2 are ENHRY and SYGVKD. There are 14 residues in the CDR3. Notes on the study in general: Across all four CD4+ subsets, people with type 1 diabetes showed modestly shorter TCRB CDR3s. The influence of HLA type on TCRB rearrangement stayed undetermined.

Blood was drawn once from each donor into heparinised tubes. The draws averaged roughly 120 mL. Specimen: central memory CD4+ T cells from blood. The sequence derives from a man aged 25-45 years in good health. The chain joins TRBV10-3 to TRBJ2-6, with D hard to call. The CDR3 region is CAISDYSGANVLTF. DNA for the CDR3: TGTGCCATCAGTGACTACTCTGGGGCCAACGTCCTGACTTTC.